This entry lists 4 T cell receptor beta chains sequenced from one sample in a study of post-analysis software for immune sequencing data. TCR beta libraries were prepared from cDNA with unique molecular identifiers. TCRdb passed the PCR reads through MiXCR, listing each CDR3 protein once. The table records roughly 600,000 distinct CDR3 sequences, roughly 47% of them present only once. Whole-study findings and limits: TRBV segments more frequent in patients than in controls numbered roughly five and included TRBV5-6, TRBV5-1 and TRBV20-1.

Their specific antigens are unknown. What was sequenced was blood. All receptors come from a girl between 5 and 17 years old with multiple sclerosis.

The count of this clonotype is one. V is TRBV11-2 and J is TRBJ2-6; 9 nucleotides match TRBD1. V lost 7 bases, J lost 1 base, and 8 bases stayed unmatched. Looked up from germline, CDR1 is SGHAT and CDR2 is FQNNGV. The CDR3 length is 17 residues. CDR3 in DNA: TGTGCCAGCATGACCGGGACAGGGCCATCTGGGGCCAACGTCCTGACTTTC. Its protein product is CASMTGTGPSGANVLTF.

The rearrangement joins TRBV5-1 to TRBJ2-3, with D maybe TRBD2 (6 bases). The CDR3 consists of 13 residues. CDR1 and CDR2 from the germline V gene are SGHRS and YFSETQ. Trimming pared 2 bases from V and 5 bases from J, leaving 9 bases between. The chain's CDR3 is CASSLTGEDTQYF. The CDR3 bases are TGCGCCAGCAGCTTAACGGGGGAAGATACGCAGTATTTT.

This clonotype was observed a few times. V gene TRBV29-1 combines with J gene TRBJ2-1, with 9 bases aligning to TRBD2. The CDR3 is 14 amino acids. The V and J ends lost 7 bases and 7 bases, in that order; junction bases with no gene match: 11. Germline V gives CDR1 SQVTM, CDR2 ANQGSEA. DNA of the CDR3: TGCAGCGCCCTGCTCTCTAGCGGGATAAATGAGCAGTTCTTC. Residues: CSALLSSGINEQFF.

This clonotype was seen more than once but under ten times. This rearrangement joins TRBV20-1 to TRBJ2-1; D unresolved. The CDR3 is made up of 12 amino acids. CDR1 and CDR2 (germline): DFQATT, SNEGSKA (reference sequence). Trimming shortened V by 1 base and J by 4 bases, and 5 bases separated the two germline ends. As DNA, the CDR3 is TGCAGTGCTAGAGGAAGGTACAATGAGCAGTTCTTC. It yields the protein CSARGRYNEQFF.